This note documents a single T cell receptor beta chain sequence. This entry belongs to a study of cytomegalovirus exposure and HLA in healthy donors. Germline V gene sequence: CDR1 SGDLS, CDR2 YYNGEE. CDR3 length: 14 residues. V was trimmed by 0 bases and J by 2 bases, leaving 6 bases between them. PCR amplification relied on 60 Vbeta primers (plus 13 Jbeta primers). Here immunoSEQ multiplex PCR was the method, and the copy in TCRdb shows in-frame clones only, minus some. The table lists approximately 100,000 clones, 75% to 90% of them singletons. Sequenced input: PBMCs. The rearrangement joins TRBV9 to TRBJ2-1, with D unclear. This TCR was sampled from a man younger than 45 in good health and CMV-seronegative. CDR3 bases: TGTGCCAGCAGCGTAGCTCTTGCCTACAATGAGCAGTTCTTC. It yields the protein CASSVALAYNEQFF.